This passage covers 15 T cell receptor beta chains from one sample sequenced in a study of T cells in Graves' hyperthyroidism and ophthalmopathy. Amplified TCR beta CDR3 regions came from RNA transcripts. The HTBI primer set drove a first-round RT-PCR of the TCR CDR3. TCRdb processed the multiplex PCR reads anew with MiXCR; each CDR3 protein has one entry. The sample has roughly 570,000 distinct CDR3 sequences; about a sixth are singletons. The sample consisted of blood. The receptors come from a woman in her 30s with Graves' hyperthyroidism.

Ten or more counts support this clonotype. This rearrangement joins TRBV20-1 to TRBJ2-5; D call uncertain. Per the germline V gene, CDR1 is DFQATT and CDR2 is SNEGSKA (reference sequence). The CDR3 length is 11 residues. V was clipped by 5 bases and J by 2 bases, with 6 bases between them. CDR3 sequence: CSARLQETQYF. DNA of the CDR3: TGCAGTGCTCGTCTGCAAGAGACCCAGTACTTC.

This clonotype was observed at least ten times. This chain joins TRBV6-1 and TRBJ2-3; 8 nucleotides match TRBD1. The CDR3 sequence is 17 residues long. V lost 5 bases and J lost 2; bases outside the gene matches: 12. CDR1 is MNHNS and CDR2 is SASEGT in the germline V gene. This CDR3 is CASSSRRQGTSTDTQYF. The CDR3 region has the DNA TGTGCCAGCAGTTCCCGCCGACAGGGGACCTCCACAGATACGCAGTATTTT.

Remarks on this clonotype: Sequence at one end of the junction differs from germline and may be a read error. The gene calls are TRBV5-1 and TRBJ2-1; TRBD1 is a possible D gene (6 bases). This CDR3 comprises 16 residues. Germline assignment: CDR1 SGHRS and CDR2 YFSETQ. In nucleotides, the CDR3 is TGCGCCAGCAGCTTGCCCACAGGGAGCTCCCACAATGAGCAGTTCTTC. It encodes CASSLPTGSSHNEQFF.

This clonotype was detected ten times or more. This chain uses TRBV6-1 with TRBJ2-7; no firm D call. The germline V and J ends were trimmed by 2 bases and 5 bases, with 7 bases remaining between them. The CDR3 contains 12 residues. CDR1 and CDR2 from the germline V gene are MNHNS and SASEGT. The CDR3 here is CASSETRDEQYF. The CDR3 nucleotides read TGTGCCAGCAGTGAAACAAGGGACGAGCAGTACTTC.

The rearrangement joins TRBV7-9 to TRBJ1-2; D gene ambiguous. From germline, CDR1 is SEHNR and CDR2 FQNEAQ (reference sequence). The CDR3 spans 13 residues. V lost 3 bases, J lost 5 bases, and 10 bases lay in between. CDR3 DNA sequence: TGTGCCAGCAGCTTCCGGTCGGGTTATGGCTACACCTTC. This gives the protein CASSFRSGYGYTF.

The chain couples TRBV6-1 to TRBJ2-6; perhaps TRBD2 as D (6 bases). Germline CDR1 and CDR2: MNHNS and SASEGT. Trimming pared 11 bases from V and 4 bases from J, leaving 15 bases between. The CDR3 covers 14 residues. CDR3 amino acids: CAGEAVAGANVLTF. The CDR3, as DNA: TGTGCCGGGGAGGCGGTAGCCGGGGCCAACGTCCTGACTTTC.

This sequence joins TRBV5-1 and TRBJ2-5; the D gene is possibly TRBD1 (5 bases). The CDR3 covers 13 residues. The germline V gene encodes CDR1 SGHRS and CDR2 YFSETQ. Between the trimmed V and J ends, which lost 6 bases and 1 base, there was a span of 10 bases. The CDR3 sequence: CASNQDIQETQYF. The CDR3, as DNA: TGCGCCAGCAACCAGGACATCCAAGAGACCCAGTACTTC.

This clonotype has ten or more counts. The chain carries TRBV12-3 or TRBV12-4 and TRBJ2-2; 7 nucleotides match TRBD2. The CDR3 length is 18 residues. V shed 4 bases and J 2 bases; nucleotides not matched to a gene: 13. The DNA for the CDR3 is TGTGCCAGCAGTTCCACCCTTAGCGCGGGAGATAACACCGGGGAGCTGTTTTTT. It translates to CASSSTLSAGDNTGELFF.

This clonotype is a singleton in its sample. This chain uses TRBV20-1 with TRBJ2-5; 14 bases agree with TRBD2. The CDR3 is 18 amino acids. Germline loops: CDR1 DFQATT, CDR2 SNEGSKA (reference sequence). V lost 3 bases and J lost 5; bases outside the gene matches: 14. This CDR3 is CSASSTSGRARFLETQYF. CDR3 bases: TGCAGTGCTAGCTCGACTAGCGGGAGGGCCCGTTTCTTGGAGACCCAGTACTTC.

In its sample, this clonotype was seen many times. J is TRBJ1-1 and V is TRBV20-1; D uncertain. Germline CDR1 DFQATT, CDR2 SNEGSKA (reference sequence). CDR3 length: 14 residues. Trimming removed 5 bases at V and 3 bases at J, with 16 bases between. The CDR3 here is CSASSTGPYTEAFF. As DNA, the CDR3 is TGCAGTGCTTCCTCTACCGGGCCCTACACTGAAGCTTTCTTT.

V and J are TRBV5-1 and TRBJ2-1; tentative D call: TRBD2 (6 bases). CDR3 length: 15 residues. Trimming left V 0 bases short and J 8 bases short, with 15 bases between. Germline V CDR1 and CDR2: SGHRS, YFSETQ. The CDR3 nucleotides read TGCGCCAGCAGCTTGGGACACCAAGCGGGCGATGAGCAGTTCTTC. Its protein product is CASSLGHQAGDEQFF.

The chain employs TRBV6-1 and TRBJ2-3; TRBD1 might be the D (6 bases). The CDR3 contains 15 residues. Deletions cut 3 bases from V and 0 bases from J, with 10 bases between. Germline values: CDR1 MNHNS, CDR2 SASEGT. CDR3 residues: CASSDPGASTDTQYF. DNA for the CDR3: TGTGCCAGCAGTGACCCAGGGGCTAGCACAGATACGCAGTATTTT.

This chain links TRBV30 with TRBJ2-1; D may be TRBD1 or TRBD2 (5 bases each). This CDR3 has 15 amino acids. V was trimmed by 3 bases and J by 5 bases, leaving 17 bases between them. Germline values: CDR1 GTSNPN, CDR2 SVGIG (reference sequence). The CDR3 DNA is TGTGCCTGGAGATATCAGGGACGAGTAAACAATGAGCAGTTCTTC. It codes for CAWRYQGRVNNEQFF.

V usage is TRBV18 and J usage is TRBJ1-3; possibly TRBD1 for D (6 bases). CDR1 KGHSH and CDR2 LQKENI come from the germline V gene. V lost 3 bases and J 0 bases, leaving 12 bases between the germline ends. This CDR3 contains 16 residues. The DNA of the CDR3 is TGTGCCAGCTCACCCGGACAGCTCAACTCTGGAAACACCATATATTTT. Its protein product is CASSPGQLNSGNTIYF. The full variable domain, rest sourced from reference TRBV18 and TRBJ1-3, is NAGVMQNPRHLVRRRGQEARLRCSPMKGHSHVYWYRQLPEEGLKFMVYLQKENIIDESGMPKERFSAEFPKEGPSILRIQQVVRGDSAAYFCASSPGQLNSGNTIYFGEGSWLTVV.

This clonotype was recorded a few times. The J gene is TRBJ2-2, the V gene TRBV15; D is unresolved. CDR3 size: 14 residues. V lost 4 bases to trimming and J lost 4 bases, with 10 bases between them. In germline, CDR1 is LNHNV, CDR2 YYDKDF (reference sequence). Here the CDR3 reads CATSKELSTGELFF. As DNA, the CDR3 is TGTGCCACCAGCAAAGAGCTCAGCACCGGGGAGCTGTTTTTT.